The rows below give T cell receptor beta chains drawn from one sample of a study of human T cells and chemical hapten exposure. Via MiXCR, TCRdb re-called the RACE reads, giving one row per CDR3 protein. Found here are 130,000 or so distinct CDR3 sequences, around 8.2% of them singletons; the top ten hold approximately 2%. The sample consisted of whole blood. The receptors shown here come from a male donor in good health. Some clones in this sample may be carry-over from other donors' samples. Both conserved end residues are part of each CDR3. A D gene is named only where the DNA matches it firmly. Clone size is not always given. Where it is, it says once, few, many or a class for expanded clones.

cdr3_length clone_size v_call d_call cdr3_aa
15 . TRBV6-6 . CASWVADRWNTEAFF
14 . TRBV3-1 TRBD1 CASSQGQGADTQYF
14 once TRBV4-3 TRBD1 CASSQGATGGGYTF
16 many TRBV20-1 TRBD2 CSASQPSGLTTDTQYF
16 many TRBV6-1 . CATSPTTGLARQPQHF
14 . TRBV12-3/TRBV12-4 . CASRGRPSNTEAFF
14 . TRBV10-2 TRBD2 CASSTGTSNYEQYF
15 . TRBV7-9 . CASSSNSLSYNEQFF
14 . TRBV6-5 . CASTPRRQPYEQYF
14 many TRBV5-5 . CASSFPQKNTEAFF
13 . TRBV7-9 . CASVPAVTYEQYF
15 many TRBV6-5 TRBD2 CASSYGTSGRYEQYF
13 few TRBV5-4 . CASSLSGASEQYF
15 . TRBV19 TRBD2 CASRRTSGSYNEQFF
14 few TRBV20-1 TRBD2 CSAPGTSNTYEQYF
16 few TRBV30 TRBD1 CAWSPTGTGNTDTQYF
12 few TRBV27 . CASRRLGEKLFF
18 few TRBV6-5 . CASSYSGYPSQGLGGYTF
15 few TRBV19 . CASSAGTPNTGELFF
15 many TRBV7-9 . CASSFALALTSEQFF
14 few TRBV6-1 TRBD1 CALKGAGGNQPQHF
13 few TRBV12-3/TRBV12-4 . CASSQTGTDTQYF
14 many TRBV10-3 . CAISENRAYNEQFF
15 . TRBV7-8 . CASSSRLADTGELFF
12 many TRBV5-1 . CASRDPGTEAFF
15 few TRBV10-1 TRBD1 CASSEYRGSSYEQYF
14 . TRBV12-3/TRBV12-4 . CASSSSARGETQYF
15 . TRBV10-3 . CAISLDGYSNQPQHF
16 many TRBV12-3/TRBV12-4 . CASSTPGFWSGNTIYF
16 . TRBV9 TRBD2 CASTSSGGPPYNEQFF
14 . TRBV4-1 . CASSHLDRAYEQYF
14 . TRBV7-2 . CASSPSQANTEAFF
11 many TRBV7-9 TRBD1 CASSRQGSYTF
14 . TRBV14 . CASSQAGAECTQYF
10 many TRBV29-1 . CSVGGCEQYF
15 few TRBV29-1 TRBD1 CSVYATGAGANVLTF
15 many TRBV27 . CASSLWPGGRTEAFF
15 many TRBV7-6 . CASSLAEQRVYEQYF
15 . TRBV14 TRBD2 CASSQVGGGNYEQYF
14 few TRBV6-5 . CASTLGPRGNTIYF
16 . TRBV20-1 TRBD2 CSASDAGGSGANVLTF
12 few TRBV20-1 . CSASGSSYEQYF
14 many TRBV3-1 . CASSQRVYTGELFF
13 . TRBV6-5 . CASSVPGNTEAFF
12 few TRBV3-1 . CASSQEGREQFF
16 few TRBV9 TRBD2 CASSVDSGRVYNEQFF
14 . TRBV5-1 . CASSLDTMVGTQYF
15 few TRBV10-3 . CAITGSGTLGNEQFF
15 many TRBV14 . CASSQYSRMNTEAFF
14 few TRBV9 TRBD2 CASSAPTSLETQYF
15 . TRBV6-1 TRBD1 CASSSPRDRVTGYTF
13 few TRBV29-1 TRBD1 CSVEPPGGNEQYF
10 . TRBV20-1 . CSVDTNEQFF
14 few TRBV15 . CATSRDGTTNEQFF
15 many TRBV18 . CASSPRARVEETQYF
13 few TRBV12-3/TRBV12-4 . CASSSRDIYGYTF
15 . TRBV25-1 TRBD1 CASSELDREAGEAFF
15 few TRBV12-3/TRBV12-4 . CASRDPVPYNSPLHF
13 few TRBV15 . CATSTRSHNEQFF
16 many TRBV3-1 . CASSQDSGVRNQPQHF